The TCR beta chain described here comes from a study of cytomegalovirus exposure and HLA in healthy donors. Each of the donors was a healthy bone marrow donor. Amplification used 60 Vbeta primers and 13 Jbeta primers. Measured with immunoSEQ multiplex PCR; TCRdb has only the in-frame clones, and not every one. Seen here are 95,000 to 150,000 clones, 81% observed once, and the top ten hold 4%. Study results and limitations: Using the classifier, cytomegalovirus status was reportedly diagnosed with high specificity and sensitivity. Another analysis was done later, and it associated 16,951 TCR beta sequences with HLA alleles at 0.05 false discovery rate.

Trimming pared 4 bases from V and 7 bases from J, leaving 20 bases between. Germline lookup yields CDR1 SGHNT and CDR2 YYREEE (reference sequence). The CDR3 runs 15 residues. A note on this clone: What it binds is not known.

Input material: PBMCs. The chain joins TRBV5-4 to TRBJ2-5, with D possibly matching TRBD1 (6 bases). This clonotype originated in a man aged 18 to 30 in good health and CMV-seropositive. The CDR3 region has the DNA TGTGCCAGCAGCGGAAGAAGCGACAGGTTCGGGACCCAGTACTTC. Encoded protein: CASSGRSDRFGTQYF.